These 20 T cell receptor beta chains came from one sample sequenced in a study of beta chain features in type 1 diabetes. Their recognized antigens are unknown. As every portion of the isolated RNA was reverse transcribed, the sequencing read expressed TCRB transcripts. Produced via immunoSEQ multiplex PCR; TCRdb's table is partial and in-frame only. This table holds roughly 350,000 clones, around 10% found once. Study-level results: Patients with Type 1 diabetes showed moderately but significantly shorter TCRB CDR3s in all four CD4+ subsets.

Specimen: central memory CD4+ T cells from blood. The receptors come from a man aged 30 to 45 with type 1 diabetes.

This clone was detected many times. The chain carries TRBV2 and TRBJ2-3; 7 nucleotides align to TRBD2. The germline gives CDR1 SNHLY, CDR2 FYNNEI. The ends lost 9 bases at V and 0 bases at J; junction bases unmatched: 15. The CDR3 length is 17 residues. CDR3 sequence: CASNPRGREGSTDTQYF. CDR3 bases: TGTGCCAGTAACCCCCGTGGGAGGGAGGGAAGCACAGATACGCAGTATTTT.

J is TRBJ2-7 and V is TRBV13; TRBD1 matches at 9 bases. The J segment lost 2 bases and the V segment lost 5 bases, leaving 10 bases of the junction unmatched. Germline V gene lookup returns CDR1 PRHDT and CDR2 FYEKMQ (reference sequence). The CDR3 contains 16 residues. CDR3 DNA: TGTGCCAGCAGCGAGACCACAGGGGGCGAAACCTACGAGCAGTACTTC. Protein product: CASSETTGGETYEQYF.

This clone was picked up a small number of times. This sequence joins TRBV7-3 and TRBJ2-5; 7 bases agree with TRBD2. In germline, CDR1 is SGHTA, CDR2 FQGTGA. Trimming took 3 bases from V and 3 from J; bases not matched to a gene: 1. The length of the CDR3 is 13 residues. This chain's CDR3 is CASSFTSEETQYF. Written as DNA, the CDR3 is TGTGCCAGCAGCTTCACTAGCGAAGAGACCCAGTACTTC. The full variable domain, rest sourced from reference TRBV7-3 and TRBJ2-5, is GAGVSQTPSNKVTEKGKYVELRCDPISGHTALYWYRQSLGQGPEFLIYFQGTGAADDSGLPNDRFFAVRPEGSVSTLKIQRTERGDSAVYLCASSFTSEETQYFGPGTRLLVL.

V usage is TRBV7-9 and J usage is TRBJ2-5; no reliable D call. Trimming took 1 base from V and 1 from J, leaving 7 bases between them. This CDR3 spans 14 amino acids. Germline CDR1 SEHNR, CDR2 FQNEAQ (reference sequence). CDR3 sequence: CASSLEAVQETQYF. In DNA, the CDR3 is TGTGCCAGCAGCTTAGAAGCAGTCCAAGAGACCCAGTACTTC.

V gene TRBV5-1 combines with J gene TRBJ2-7; a weak D match, TRBD2 (6 bases). Per germline, CDR1 SGHRS and CDR2 YFSETQ. Trimming stripped 4 bases from V and 6 bases from J, with 20 bases between. The CDR3 length is 15 residues. The CDR3 region has the DNA TGCGCCAGCAGCCGTGCCGGGACTGTATCCACCGAGCAGTACTTC. Translated, it gives CASSRAGTVSTEQYF.

This clone occurred a few times. V and J are TRBV6-5 and TRBJ2-7; D is perhaps TRBD2 (5 bases). V lost 6 bases, J lost 0 bases, and 12 bases lay in between. Germline V lookup: CDR1 MNHEY, CDR2 SVGAGI. The CDR3 has 14 amino acids. The CDR3 region is CASRTTGSSYEQYF. CDR3 nucleotides: TGTGCCAGCAGAACGACGGGGAGCTCCTACGAGCAGTACTTC.

The chain joins TRBV6-1 to TRBJ2-7, with 9 bases matching TRBD1. The CDR3 runs 15 residues. CDR1 is MNHNS and CDR2 is SASEGT in the germline V gene. V was pared by 8 bases and J by 6 bases, with 14 bases of the junction left unmatched. CDR3 sequence reads: CASRYWDRDLTEQYF. In DNA, the CDR3 is TGTGCCAGCCGCTACTGGGACAGGGATCTGACCGAGCAGTACTTC.

This chain connects TRBV28 to TRBJ1-1; TRBD1 might be the D (6 bases). The germline gives CDR1 MDHEN, CDR2 SYDVKM. V lost 4 bases and J 5 bases, leaving 14 bases between the germline ends. CDR3 size: 14 residues. The CDR3 is CASSSYTGKTEAFF. The DNA for the CDR3 is TGTGCCAGCAGTTCCTACACAGGGAAGACTGAAGCTTTCTTT.

The chain uses TRBV2 and TRBJ1-5; D remains ambiguous. In germline, CDR1 is SNHLY, CDR2 FYNNEI. The ends were cut back, 8 bases at V and 0 bases at J, with 8 bases in the middle. CDR3 length equals 13 residues. In DNA form, the CDR3 reads TGTGCCAGCCAGATTTATAGCAATCAGCCCCAGCATTTT. This encodes CASQIYSNQPQHF.

As regards this clone: Other DNA variants within this sample encode the same CDR3. J is TRBJ2-7 and V is TRBV28; possible D gene TRBD1, 5 bases. Germline assignment: CDR1 MDHEN and CDR2 SYDVKM. Trimming shortened V by 7 bases and J by 1 base, and 8 bases separated the two germline ends. The CDR3 loop spans 12 amino acids. The CDR3 loop is CASKTGSYEQYF. In DNA, the CDR3 is TGTGCCAGCAAAACAGGATCCTACGAGCAGTACTTC.

The rearrangement uses TRBV28 and TRBJ1-5, with TRBD1 as a possible D gene (5 bases). V gave up 5 bases and J gave up 8 bases, with 22 bases separating them. Germline CDR1 is MDHEN and CDR2 is SYDVKM. The CDR3 runs 16 residues. The chain's CDR3 is CASSALGTQYPKPQHF. CDR3 nucleotide sequence: TGTGCCAGCAGTGCCCTGGGGACTCAATACCCCAAGCCCCAGCATTTT.

The chain has TRBV10-1 and TRBJ1-3, with 7 bases identical to TRBD1. CDR1 WNHNN and CDR2 SYGVQD come from the germline V gene (reference sequence). V was clipped by 6 bases and J by 4 bases; unmatched bases: 9. The length of the CDR3 is 15 residues. CDR3 amino acids: CASSQTGVGGNTIYF. CDR3 in DNA: TGCGCCAGCAGCCAAACAGGGGTCGGAGGAAACACCATATATTTT.

This clone was seen only a few times. The rearrangement uses TRBV7-8 and TRBJ2-5, with no clear D. Germline-derived CDR1 and CDR2 are SGHVS and FQNEAQ. Deletions cut 0 bases from V and 2 bases from J, with 4 bases between. This CDR3 contains 13 residues. The DNA for the CDR3 is TGTGCCAGCAGCTTAGCCCAGCAAGAGACCCAGTACTTC. This encodes CASSLAQQETQYF.

The rearrangement links TRBV4-1 to TRBJ1-4; D perhaps matches TRBD1 (5 bases). The V gene's germline CDR1 is MGHRA and CDR2 YSYEKL. The CDR3 extends over 15 amino acids. Trimming pared 0 bases from V and 7 bases from J, leaving 12 bases between. The CDR3 DNA follows: TGCGCCAGCAGCCAAGAAGGGCTGGGGGGTGAAAAACTGTTTTTT. Its translation is CASSQEGLGGEKLFF.

Only a few counts were recorded for this clone. V gene TRBV5-6 combines with J gene TRBJ2-7; 8 nucleotides match TRBD1. The V gene end was trimmed by 5 bases and the J gene end by 0 bases; junction bases not matched to a gene: 7. The CDR3 consists of 15 residues. Germline CDR1 reads SGHDT; CDR2 reads YYEEEE. The CDR3 loop reads CASSRTGMSSYEQYF. CDR3 coding DNA: TGTGCCAGCAGTCGGACAGGGATGAGCTCCTACGAGCAGTACTTC.

This clone was picked up many times. The chain uses TRBV28 and TRBJ1-1; D perhaps matches TRBD1 (5 bases). Trimming took off 5 bases at V and 0 bases at J, with 16 bases between the two ends. CDR3 size: 16 residues. The germline CDR1 and CDR2 sequences are MDHEN and SYDVKM. As DNA, the CDR3 is TGTGCCAGCAGTCCTAAGGGGCAGGTGTTGAACACTGAAGCTTTCTTT. This codes for CASSPKGQVLNTEAFF.

CDR3 region: CASSSRTSGNTGELFF. CDR3 sequence (DNA): TGTGCCAGCAGTTCCAGGACTAGCGGGAACACCGGGGAGCTGTTTTTT. The V and J genes are TRBV6-6 and TRBJ2-2, with 10 bases that match TRBD2. With V trimmed by 4 bases and J by 1 base, 3 bases remained unmatched. Germline CDR1 and CDR2: MNHNY and SVGAGI (reference sequence). The CDR3 is made up of 16 amino acids.

V and J are TRBV7-8 and TRBJ2-7, with 8 bases that match TRBD2. J was trimmed by 3 bases and V by 6 bases; bases with no gene match: 7. Germline CDR1 is SGHVS and CDR2 is FQNEAQ. The CDR3 totals 14 residues. For the CDR3, the DNA is TGTGCCAGCAGGAGTAGCGGGACGTTCTACGAGCAGTACTTC. Translation: CASRSSGTFYEQYF.

In this sample, this clone turned up a few times. J is TRBJ1-1 and V is TRBV5-1; D ambiguous. From germline, CDR1 is SGHRS and CDR2 YFSETQ. With 2 bases removed from V and 2 bases from J, the gap between germline ends came to 10 bases. The CDR3 is 14 amino acids. The CDR3 bases are TGCGCCAGCAGCTTTACCGGGAGAAACACTGAAGCTTTCTTT. Amino acids: CASSFTGRNTEAFF. The full variable domain, rest sourced from reference TRBV5-1 and TRBJ1-1, is KAGVTQTPRYLIKTRGQQVTLSCSPISGHRSVSWYQQTPGQGLQFLFEYFSETQRNKGNFPGRFSGRQFSNSRSEMNVSTLELGDSALYLCASSFTGRNTEAFFGQGTRLTVV.

This clone showed up just a few times. The chain links TRBV19 to TRBJ2-7; D uncertain. The germline gives CDR1 LNHDA, CDR2 SQIVND (reference sequence). V was pared by 3 bases and J by 2 bases, with 8 bases between. This CDR3 contains 13 residues. The DNA for the CDR3 is TGTGCCAGTAGTATGAGGCAGGCCTACGAGCAGTACTTC. Translation: CASSMRQAYEQYF.